The T cell receptor (beta chain) described here comes from a study of neurological immune-mediated disorders. cDNA synthesis was performed by 5'RACE with 10-nucleotide random UMIs. TCRdb recomputed calls from the 5' RACE reads with MiXCR, one row per CDR3 protein. The profile shows some 28,000 distinct CDR3 sequences, approximately 6.6% of them singletons. Between the trimmed V and J ends, which lost 4 bases and 6 bases, there was a span of 10 bases. Looked up from germline, CDR1 is SQVTM and CDR2 is ANQGSEA. The CDR3 is made up of 12 amino acids. This clonotype has ten or more counts. The clonotype originates from a woman aged 45 to 65 in good health. The rearrangement links TRBV29-1 to TRBJ2-4; perhaps TRBD1 as D (6 bases). The sequenced material came from PBMCs. The CDR3 sequence: CSVGSGANIQYF. CDR3 in DNA: TGCAGCGTTGGGTCAGGGGCAAACATTCAGTACTTC.